This entry lists 24 T cell receptor beta chains sequenced from one sample in a study of T cells in Graves' hyperthyroidism and ophthalmopathy. RNA transcripts gave rise to amplified TCR beta CDR3 regions. The study used the HTBI primer set for a first-round RT-PCR of the TCR CDR3. TCRdb recomputed calls from the multiplex PCR reads with MiXCR, one row per CDR3 protein. The table shows roughly 580,000 distinct CDR3 sequences, with approximately 44% occurring only once. Input material: peripheral blood or thyroid tissue (not recorded which). These receptors all stem from a woman under 30 with Graves' hyperthyroidism.

The genes are TRBV12-3 or TRBV12-4 and TRBJ2-5; D is uncertain. CDR3 size: 16 residues. Trimming shortened V by 6 bases and J by 1 base, and 18 bases separated the two germline ends. The CDR3: CASSVRYGEPQETQYF. The DNA for the CDR3 is TGTGCCAGCAGCGTACGATATGGAGAACCCCAAGAGACCCAGTACTTC.

This clonotype was detected many times. The chain couples TRBV24-1 to TRBJ1-5, with TRBD1 matching over 7 bases. This CDR3 comprises 17 residues. J gave up 5 bases and V 2 bases, and 11 bases lay outside the gene matches. Germline-derived CDR1 and CDR2 are KGHDR and SFDVKD. Here the CDR3 DNA reads TGTGCCACCAGTGATTCGCTGCGACAGGGTTTGGATCAGCCCCAGCATTTT. It is translated as CATSDSLRQGLDQPQHF.

There are a few counts of this clonotype. The CDR3 loop reads CASSQDPNTEAFF. Written as DNA, the CDR3 is TGTGCCAGCAGTCAGGACCCAAACACTGAAGCTTTCTTT. The V and J genes are TRBV7-3 and TRBJ1-1, with no clear D. The V end was cut by 6 bases, the J end by 2 bases, with 10 bases between. The germline V gene has CDR1 SGHTA and CDR2 FQGTGA. The CDR3 consists of 13 residues.

Points on this clonotype: Sequence at one end of the junction differs from germline and may be a read error. The gene calls are TRBV24-1 and TRBJ2-5; 7 nucleotides match TRBD1. This CDR3 has 15 residues. The germline gives CDR1 KGHDR, CDR2 SFDVKD. CDR3 bases: TGCGCCAGCAGCGCTACAGGGGTTCGGTCGGAGACCCAGTACTTC. This gives the protein CASSATGVRSETQYF.

The CDR3 loop is CASSYLKAPLGYEQYF. In DNA form, the CDR3 reads TGTGCCAGCAGTTACCTCAAGGCACCCCTAGGGTACGAGCAGTACTTC. V usage is TRBV6-5 and J usage is TRBJ2-7; D is unresolved. Germline-derived CDR1 and CDR2 are MNHEY and SVGAGI. Deletions cut 2 bases from V and 4 bases from J, with 18 bases between. The CDR3 totals 16 residues.

On this clonotype itself: This clone may be a read error of a much larger clone one base away. The J gene is TRBJ1-6, the V gene TRBV12-3 or TRBV12-4, with a tentative D call TRBD1 (5 bases). The CDR3 length is 14 residues. The ends were cut back, 6 bases at V and 6 bases at J, with 12 bases in the middle. The DNA of the CDR3 is TGTGCCAGCAGGCCGTTCCAGGGTAATTCACCCCTCCACTTT. This sequence encodes CASRPFQGNSPLHF.

The genes are TRBV3-1 and TRBJ2-3, with a weak D call TRBD1 (6 bases). CDR3 length equals 16 residues. Germline V gives CDR1 LGHDT, CDR2 YNNKEL (reference sequence). Trimming stripped 3 bases from V and 1 base from J, with 14 bases between. CDR3 coding DNA: TGTGCCAGCAGCCACCCAACAGGGAAGGGCACAGATACGCAGTATTTT. Translating gives CASSHPTGKGTDTQYF.

This clonotype was counted only a few times. The chain is built from TRBV29-1 and TRBJ2-2; no clear D gene. Germline values: CDR1 SQVTM, CDR2 ANQGSEA. This CDR3 is built from 14 residues. The CDR3 reads CTQQGLMNTGELFF. CDR3 in DNA: TGCACCCAACAAGGGTTGATGAACACCGGGGAGCTGTTTTTT.

The chain carries TRBV25-1 and TRBJ1-5; D ambiguous. This CDR3 spans 14 amino acids. V lost 1 base and J lost 3, with 7 bases in between. CDR1 is MGHDK and CDR2 is SYGVNS in the germline V gene. The CDR3 region is CASSEWVDNQPQHF. CDR3 DNA: TGTGCCAGCAGTGAATGGGTGGACAATCAGCCCCAGCATTTT.

The rearrangement uses TRBV7-8 and TRBJ2-3; D gene ambiguous. Germline loops: CDR1 SGHVS, CDR2 FQNEAQ. Trimming pared 3 bases from V and 2 bases from J, leaving 9 bases between. This CDR3 has 14 amino acids. Here the CDR3 reads CASSFGQTTDTQYF. DNA of the CDR3: TGTGCCAGCAGCTTTGGGCAGACCACAGATACGCAGTATTTT.

This clonotype was recorded only once. The CDR3 here is CASSEWTGNQPQHF. The CDR3 DNA sequence: TGTGCCAGCAGTGAATGGACAGGAAATCAGCCCCAGCATTTT. V and J are TRBV2 and TRBJ1-5, with TRBD1 matching 7 bases. Germline V gives CDR1 SNHLY, CDR2 FYNNEI. The CDR3 spans 14 residues. J was trimmed by 4 bases and V by 2 bases; bases with no gene match: 2.

This clonotype was recorded a few times. This chain connects TRBV7-3 to TRBJ2-7; D gene ambiguous. The CDR3 totals 13 residues. CDR1 SGHTA and CDR2 FQGTGA come from the germline V gene. Trimming removed 7 bases at V and 4 bases at J, with 14 bases between. The CDR3 bases are TGTGCCAGCACGGCCCCGTCGGTATACGAGCAGTACTTC. Protein sequence: CASTAPSVYEQYF.

This clonotype was seen a few times. The chain's CDR3 is CASSLALEKLFF. As DNA, the CDR3 is TGTGCCAGCAGCCTCGCCCTGGAAAAACTGTTTTTT. The genes are TRBV9 and TRBJ1-4; unclear D gene. This CDR3 comprises 12 residues. V was pared by 4 bases and J by 8 bases, with 9 bases between. Germline CDR1 SGDLS, CDR2 YYNGEE. Combining the CDR3 with reference TRBV9 and TRBJ1-4 gives the whole variable domain DSGVTQTPKHLITATGQRVTLRCSPRSGDLSVYWYQQSLDQGLQFLIQYYNGEERAKGNILERFSAQQFPDLHSELNLSSLELGDSALYFCASSLALEKLFFGSGTQLSVL.

The CDR3 DNA follows: TGTGCCAGTAGTAACCGGGACCAGCAAGAGACCCAGCATTTT. Translated: CASSNRDQQETQHF. The chain joins TRBV19 to TRBJ1-5; weak D call: TRBD1 (5 bases). The CDR3 sequence is 14 residues long. V dropped 4 bases and J dropped 11 bases, with 18 bases sitting between them. Germline V gene data show CDR1 as LNHDA and CDR2 as SQIVND (reference sequence).

The rearrangement joins TRBV20-1 to TRBJ2-7; D may be TRBD2 (6 bases). Germline assignment: CDR1 DFQATT and CDR2 SNEGSKA (reference sequence). The CDR3 loop spans 14 amino acids. Trimming removed 3 bases from V and 1 base from J, with 13 bases in between. The CDR3 sequence: CSASLSGRSYEQYF. The CDR3 coding sequence is TGCAGTGCTAGCCTCAGCGGGCGATCCTACGAGCAGTACTTC.

In this sample, this clonotype turned up many times. This chain's CDR3 is CASRDSTYGYTF. CDR3 sequence (DNA): TGTGCCAGCAGGGACAGCACGTATGGCTACACCTTC. V and J are TRBV2 and TRBJ1-2, with a tentative D call TRBD1 (6 bases). Between the trimmed V and J ends, which lost 6 bases and 5 bases, there was a span of 10 bases. CDR3 length: 12 residues. Per the germline V gene, CDR1 is SNHLY and CDR2 is FYNNEI.

The chain links TRBV7-7 to TRBJ2-7, with a possible D match to TRBD1 (6 bases). CDR1 SSHAT and CDR2 FNYEAQ come from the germline V gene (reference sequence). The CDR3 covers 13 residues. Trimming shortened V by 5 bases and J by 6 bases, and 14 bases separated the two germline ends. The CDR3 nucleotides are TGTGCCAGCAGCGAAACAGGGATGGGCGAGCAGTACTTC. Its translation: CASSETGMGEQYF.

Notes on this clonotype: Sequence at one end of the junction differs from germline and may be a read error. The chain recombines TRBV7-9 with TRBJ2-7; a possible D gene is TRBD2 (5 bases). The CDR3 consists of 12 residues. Germline CDR1 SEHNR, CDR2 FQNEAQ (reference sequence). CDR3 amino acids: CTSSLQRDEQYF. DNA for the CDR3: TGTACCAGCAGCTTACAGAGGGACGAGCAGTACTTC.

The chain links TRBV5-1 to TRBJ1-2, with 9 bases lining up with TRBD1. The CDR3 has 12 amino acids. The junction had 2 bases not matched to a gene; V was cut back by 3 bases and J by 8 bases. Looked up from germline, CDR1 is SGHRS and CDR2 is YFSETQ. CDR3 in amino acids: CASSWGTGGYTF. The CDR3 DNA sequence: TGCGCCAGCAGCTGGGGGACAGGGGGCTACACCTTC.

The V gene is TRBV13, the J gene TRBJ1-4; D unclear. The CDR3 totals 14 residues. Germline V CDR1 and CDR2: PRHDT, FYEKMQ (reference sequence). V gave up 4 bases and J gave up 11 bases, with 17 bases separating them. CDR3 DNA sequence: TGTGCCAGCAGCTCGACTGTCCTTGGTGATAAACTGTTTTTT. As protein: CASSSTVLGDKLFF.

This clonotype was observed at least ten times. V and J are TRBV10-1 and TRBJ1-3; D is unclear. The CDR3 spans 13 residues. CDR1 and CDR2 (germline): WNHNN, SYGVQD (reference sequence). The V and J ends lost 8 bases and 0 bases respectively, with 8 bases between them. The CDR3, as DNA: TGCGCCAGCCAACAGAGCTCTGGAAACACCATATATTTT. Translated, it gives CASQQSSGNTIYF.

This clonotype appeared a few times. The chain recombines TRBV2 with TRBJ2-2; D is unclear. With 6 bases removed from V and 2 bases from J, the gap between germline ends came to 7 bases. The germline V gene has CDR1 SNHLY and CDR2 FYNNEI. The CDR3 consists of 13 residues. The CDR3 is CASSLDNTGELFF. DNA of the CDR3: TGTGCCAGCAGCCTAGATAACACCGGGGAGCTGTTTTTT.

This clonotype showed up many times. The chain has TRBV10-3 and TRBJ2-2, with 7 bases identical to TRBD2. With V trimmed by 6 bases and J by 6 bases, 4 bases remained unmatched. Per the germline V gene, CDR1 is ENHRY and CDR2 is SYGVKD. The CDR3 runs to 13 residues. The CDR3 here is CAIRTSSAGELFF. Here the CDR3 DNA reads TGTGCCATCAGGACTAGCAGCGCCGGGGAGCTGTTTTTT.

This clonotype was seen at least ten times. The chain joins TRBV7-6 to TRBJ2-7; a possible D gene is TRBD2 (6 bases). V lost 2 bases and J 2 bases, leaving 10 bases between the germline ends. The CDR3 spans 14 residues. CDR1 and CDR2 from the germline V gene are SGHVS and FNYEAQ. The CDR3, as DNA: TGTGCCAGCAGCTTACTAACGGGGGCCTACGAGCAGTACTTC. This encodes CASSLLTGAYEQYF. The full variable domain, rest sourced from reference TRBV7-6 and TRBJ2-7, is GAGVSQSPRYKVTKRGQDVALRCDPISGHVSLYWYRQALGQGPEFLTYFNYEAQQDKSGLPNDRFSAERPEGSISTLTIQRTEQRDSAMYRCASSLLTGAYEQYFGPGTRLTVT.